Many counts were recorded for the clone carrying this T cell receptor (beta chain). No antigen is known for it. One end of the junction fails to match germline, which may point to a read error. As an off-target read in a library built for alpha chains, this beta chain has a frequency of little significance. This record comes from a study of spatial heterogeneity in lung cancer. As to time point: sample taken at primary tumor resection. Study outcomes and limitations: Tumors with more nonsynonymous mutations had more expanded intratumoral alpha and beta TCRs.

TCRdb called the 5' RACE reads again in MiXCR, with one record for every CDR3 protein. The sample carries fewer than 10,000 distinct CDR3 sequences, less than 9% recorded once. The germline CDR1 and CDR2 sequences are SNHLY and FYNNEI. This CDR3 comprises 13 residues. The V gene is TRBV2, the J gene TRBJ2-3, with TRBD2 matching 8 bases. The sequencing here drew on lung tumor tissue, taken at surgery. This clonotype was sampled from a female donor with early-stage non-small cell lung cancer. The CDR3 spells CASNREGRNTQYF. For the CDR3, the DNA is TGTGCAAGCAACCGGGAGGGCCGGAATACGCAGTATTTT.